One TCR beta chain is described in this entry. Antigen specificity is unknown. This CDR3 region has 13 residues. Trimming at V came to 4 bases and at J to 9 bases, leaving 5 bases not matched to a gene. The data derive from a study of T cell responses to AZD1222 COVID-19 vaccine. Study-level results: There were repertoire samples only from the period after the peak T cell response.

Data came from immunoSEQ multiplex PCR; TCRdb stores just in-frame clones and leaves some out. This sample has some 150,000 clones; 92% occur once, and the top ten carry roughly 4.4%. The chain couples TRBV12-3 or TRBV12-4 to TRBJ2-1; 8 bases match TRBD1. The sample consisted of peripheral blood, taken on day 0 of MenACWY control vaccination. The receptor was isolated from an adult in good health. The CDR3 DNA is TGTGCCAGCAGTTGGGACAGGTCAGGTGAGCAGTTCTTC. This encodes CASSWDRSGEQFF.